This T cell receptor beta chain was found in a study of T cells in localized non-small cell lung cancer. This clone was counted a single time. This CDR3 region has 12 residues. V dropped 5 bases and J dropped 4 bases, with 7 bases sitting between them. The germline V gene encodes CDR1 SEHNR and CDR2 FQNEAQ (reference sequence). Method: immunoSEQ multiplex PCR; TCRdb's copy keeps in-frame clones and lacks some. The table includes over 30,000 clones, roughly 89% detected once. This chain connects TRBV7-9 to TRBJ2-3, with unresolved D. The specimen was peripheral blood mononuclear cells, collected before any cancer treatment. The sequence came from a male donor aged 60 or older with stage II lung adenocarcinoma. In DNA form, the CDR3 reads TGTGCCAGCAGCCACAATCCAGATACGCAGTATTTT. This encodes CASSHNPDTQYF. Drawing the rest from reference TRBV7-9 and TRBJ2-3, the complete variable domain is DTGVSQNPRHKITKRGQNVTFRCDPISEHNRLYWYRQTLGQGPEFLTYFQNEAQLEKSRLLSDRFSAERPKGSFSTLEIQRTEQGDSAMYLCASSHNPDTQYFGPGTRLTVL.